A single sample is the source of the 16 T cell receptor beta chains below, sequenced in a study of blood T cell repertoires in COVID-19 (dated by TCRdb to about 2020). Libraries were built with the immunoSEQ multiplex PCR assay. Sourced from immuneACCESS, this table was stored by TCRdb with only in-frame sequences that have V and J called. A share of the clones is absent; for the studies checked, an unresolved V gene accounts for under half, and the remainder has no known explanation. The sample table holds about 53,000 clones, of which roughly nine tenths were seen once. The top ten clonotypes cover about 5.3% of the sample. Sequenced: peripheral blood. Source of these receptors: a man between 60 and 70 years old with active COVID-19.

The rearrangement joins TRBV6-2 or TRBV6-3 to TRBJ1-5; D is uncertain. The CDR3 spans 15 residues. V lost 4 bases and J lost 0, with 10 bases in between. Germline CDR1 MNHEY, CDR2 SVGEGT. The CDR3 loop reads CASSWFSNSNQPQHF. In nucleotides, the CDR3 is TGTGCCAGCAGTTGGTTTAGCAATAGCAATCAGCCCCAGCATTTT.

This clone occurred once. The rearrangement joins TRBV28 to TRBJ1-5, with a tentative D call TRBD1 (5 bases). The length of the CDR3 is 13 residues. V lost 5 bases and J 5 bases, leaving 10 bases between the germline ends. CDR1 is MDHEN, CDR2 SYDVKM, per germline. CDR3 nucleotides: TGTGCCAGCAGTCCCGACAGCTATCAGCCCCAGCATTTT. Translation: CASSPDSYQPQHF.

The V call is TRBV9, the J call TRBJ2-3; TRBD2 matches 8 bases. The V segment lost 7 bases and the J segment 5 bases; nucleotides outside the gene matches: 6. Germline values: CDR1 SGDLS, CDR2 YYNGEE. CDR3 length equals 13 residues. CDR3 amino acids: CASQLTSVDTQYF. The CDR3 DNA is TGTGCCAGCCAACTGACTAGCGTAGATACGCAGTATTTT.

The rearrangement uses TRBV28 and TRBJ1-5; D call uncertain. The CDR3 sequence is 12 residues long. Per germline, CDR1 MDHEN and CDR2 SYDVKM. V lost 4 bases, J lost 6 bases, and 7 bases lay in between. In nucleotides, the CDR3 is TGTGCCAGCAGTTCCCCCGGTCAGCCCCAGCATTTT. Its translation is CASSSPGQPQHF.

The V and J genes are TRBV19 and TRBJ2-3, with 10 bases aligning to TRBD2. This CDR3 contains 15 residues. Germline CDR1 LNHDA, CDR2 SQIVND (reference sequence). With 5 bases clipped from V and 3 bases from J, the junction kept 5 bases outside the gene matches. The CDR3 loop is CASSVTSGFTDTQYF. In DNA form, the CDR3 reads TGTGCCAGTAGTGTGACTAGCGGGTTTACAGATACGCAGTATTTT. Supplemented by reference TRBV19 and TRBJ2-3, the full variable domain reads DGGITQSPKYLFRKEGQNVTLSCEQNLNHDAMYWYRQDPGQGLRLIYYSQIVNDFQKGDIAEGYSVSREKKESFPLTVTSAQKNPTAFYLCASSVTSGFTDTQYFGPGTRLTVL.

The rearrangement joins TRBV2 to TRBJ2-1, with D possibly being TRBD2 (5 bases). The CDR3 contains 14 residues. Trimming cost V 6 bases and J 7 bases, with 16 bases left between them. Germline values: CDR1 SNHLY, CDR2 FYNNEI. Here the CDR3 reads CASRRTLNWNEQFF. CDR3 DNA: TGTGCCAGCAGGAGGACTTTAAATTGGAATGAGCAGTTCTTC.

The rearrangement uses TRBV19 and TRBJ2-6, with 8 bases aligning to TRBD1. With 4 bases clipped from V and 1 base from J, the junction kept 15 bases outside the gene matches. Looked up from germline, CDR1 is LNHDA and CDR2 is SQIVND (reference sequence). This CDR3 has 20 amino acids. CDR3 amino acids: CASSKHSTGDYSSGANVLTF. The CDR3 DNA follows: TGTGCCAGTAGTAAACACTCGACAGGGGATTACTCTTCTGGGGCCAACGTCCTGACTTTC.

The chain carries TRBV2 and TRBJ2-5; a weak D match, TRBD2 (5 bases). Trimming removed 9 bases at V and 4 bases at J, with 9 bases between. Germline assignment: CDR1 SNHLY and CDR2 FYNNEI. The CDR3 loop spans 11 amino acids. The CDR3 is CAREASETQYF. The DNA for the CDR3 is TGTGCCAGGGAGGCGTCAGAGACCCAGTACTTC.

There are a few counts of this clone. Other nucleotide sequences in the sample specify the same CDR3. The rearrangement uses TRBV5-4 and TRBJ2-3; 14 bases align to TRBD2. The CDR3 spans 16 residues. The J segment lost 6 bases and the V segment lost 2 bases, leaving 5 bases of the junction unmatched. Germline CDR1 reads SGHNT; CDR2 reads YYREEE (reference sequence). Here the CDR3 reads CASSFRLAGGGDTQYF. CDR3 nucleotides: TGTGCCAGCAGCTTCCGACTAGCGGGAGGGGGTGATACGCAGTATTTT.

The gene calls are TRBV30 and TRBJ1-2, with a possible D match to TRBD1 (6 bases). The germline CDR1 and CDR2 sequences are GTSNPN and SVGIG (reference sequence). Trimming removed 0 bases at V and 7 bases at J, with 12 bases between. The length of the CDR3 is 13 residues. The CDR3 DNA is TGTGCCTGGAGTGTACAGGGAAACGCTGGCTACACCTTC. Translation: CAWSVQGNAGYTF. The whole variable domain, filled in from reference TRBV30 and TRBJ1-2, reads SQTIHQWPATLVQPVGSPLSLECTVEGTSNPNLYWYRQAAGRGLQLLFYSVGIGQISSEVPQNLSASRPQDRQFILSSKKLLLSDSGFYLCAWSVQGNAGYTFGSGTRLTVV.

The chain links TRBV28 to TRBJ2-3, with a possible D match to TRBD1 (5 bases). This CDR3 has 14 residues. Trimming removed 5 bases at V and 0 bases at J, with 9 bases between. Germline V gene lookup returns CDR1 MDHEN and CDR2 SYDVKM. CDR3 sequence (DNA): TGTGCCAGCAGTGACAGTTCTAGCACAGATACGCAGTATTTT. It specifies CASSDSSSTDTQYF.

J is TRBJ2-5 and V is TRBV5-4; 7 bases line up with TRBD1. The CDR3 length is 15 residues. V lost 5 bases to trimming and J lost 2 bases; unmatched junction nucleotides: 9. Germline V gene sequence: CDR1 SGHNT, CDR2 YYREEE (reference sequence). CDR3 sequence (DNA): TGTGCCAGCAGTCCGCTTTCCAGGGGGCAAGAGACCCAGTACTTC. This codes for CASSPLSRGQETQYF.

The genes are TRBV21-1 and TRBJ1-5; TRBD1 is taken as the D call from the table, unchecked against the DNA. TRBV21-1 is a pseudogene locus. The CDR3 sequence is 17 residues long. The CDR3: CASSRDRGKESNQPQHF. Here the CDR3 DNA reads TGTGCCAGCAGCCGGGACAGGGGTAAAGAAAGCAATCAGCCCCAGCATTTT.

This chain uses TRBV9 with TRBJ2-1; TRBD2 aligns across 8 bases. Trimming at V came to 3 bases and at J to 8 bases, leaving 13 bases not matched to a gene. Germline V gives CDR1 SGDLS, CDR2 YYNGEE. The CDR3 spans 16 residues. The CDR3 bases are TGTGCCAGCAGCGCTCGGGCCAGCGGGAGTATCTATGAGCAGTTCTTC. This translates into CASSARASGSIYEQFF.

This chain connects TRBV27 to TRBJ2-3; TRBD2 matches 15 bases. Germline CDR1 and CDR2: MNHEY and SMNVEV (reference sequence). J gave up 6 bases and V 4 bases, and 11 bases lay outside the gene matches. The CDR3 spans 18 residues. For the CDR3, the DNA is TGTGCCAGCAGTTCCCTCGGACTAGCGGGAGGGCCCGGGGATACGCAGTATTTT. It codes for CASSSLGLAGGPGDTQYF.

The chain links TRBV6-1 to TRBJ2-1; possibly TRBD1 for D (6 bases). The length of the CDR3 is 13 residues. Between the trimmed V and J ends, which lost 1 base and 15 bases, there was a span of 16 bases. Germline V CDR1 and CDR2: MNHNS, SASEGT. The CDR3 here is CASSEGGTWVRFF. CDR3 bases: TGTGCCAGCAGTGAAGGGGGGACATGGGTGCGGTTCTTC.